This passage covers 31 T cell receptor beta chains from one sample sequenced in a study of blood T cells in healthy people across ages. Using a J-beta primer mix together with a sample-barcoded 5' primer, a second PCR was run for roughly 6 to 11 cycles. TCRdb recomputed calls from the 5' RACE reads with MiXCR, one row per CDR3 protein. The table lists fewer than 900,000 distinct CDR3 sequences, 45% to 50% of them singletons. Sequencing used blood. Receptors originate from a woman in her fifties or sixties in good health.

The chain combines TRBV7-2 with TRBJ1-2; D remains unclear. V was trimmed by 5 bases and J by 7 bases, leaving 14 bases between them. Germline-derived CDR1 and CDR2 are SGHTA and FQGNSA. The length of the CDR3 is 13 residues. CDR3 amino acids: CASSQKPTCGYTF. The CDR3 nucleotides read TGTGCCAGCAGCCAAAAACCGACCTGTGGCTACACCTTC.

The rearrangement joins TRBV20-1 to TRBJ2-1; D gene unclear. The CDR3 consists of 15 residues. V shed 6 bases and J shed 3 bases, with 18 bases lying between them. Per germline, CDR1 DFQATT and CDR2 SNEGSKA (reference sequence). The CDR3 sequence is CSAPLGQVGYNEQFF. The CDR3 bases are TGCAGTGCCCCACTTGGGCAGGTTGGCTACAATGAGCAGTTCTTC.

The rearrangement links TRBV4-3 to TRBJ1-1; D remains ambiguous. Germline V gene data show CDR1 as LGHNA and CDR2 as YSLEER. The CDR3 has 13 amino acids. Deletions cut 0 bases from V and 2 bases from J, with 4 bases between. The CDR3 DNA sequence: TGCGCCAGCAGCCAAGATTCAAACACTGAAGCTTTCTTT. This translates into CASSQDSNTEAFF.

The chain recombines TRBV7-3 with TRBJ2-1; 7 bases map to TRBD1. V lost 5 bases and J lost 9; bases outside the gene matches: 19. CDR3 length: 17 residues. Looked up from germline, CDR1 is SGHTA and CDR2 is FQGTGA. CDR3 sequence (DNA): TGTGCCAGCAGCCCCGGGACAGAAAATAGTTATCTCCGTGAGCAGTTCTTC. As protein: CASSPGTENSYLREQFF.

This chain joins TRBV5-1 and TRBJ1-2, with D possibly being TRBD1 (6 bases). V lost 0 bases, J lost 2 bases, and 11 bases lay in between. Germline CDR1 and CDR2: SGHRS and YFSETQ. This CDR3 comprises 15 residues. CDR3 region: CASSLAGGQNYGYTF. For the CDR3, the DNA is TGCGCCAGCAGCTTGGCCGGAGGACAGAACTATGGCTACACCTTC.

A single count supports this clonotype. The J gene is TRBJ2-1, the V gene TRBV9, with TRBD2 matching 7 bases. Trimming removed 4 bases from V and 2 bases from J; junction bases left unmatched: 6. CDR3 length equals 15 residues. CDR1 and CDR2 (germline): SGDLS, YYNGEE. CDR3 loop: CASSPPSGTYNEQFF. CDR3 DNA: TGTGCCAGCAGCCCTCCCAGCGGGACCTACAATGAGCAGTTCTTC. The variable domain in full, completed from reference TRBV9 and TRBJ2-1, reads DSGVTQTPKHLITATGQRVTLRCSPRSGDLSVYWYQQSLDQGLQFLIQYYNGEERAKGNILERFSAQQFPDLHSELNLSSLELGDSALYFCASSPPSGTYNEQFFGPGTRLTVL.

The chain has TRBV20-1 and TRBJ2-5, with 12 bases identical to TRBD2. This CDR3 has 16 residues. V shed 3 bases, J shed 2 bases, and the junction held 7 bases outside the gene matches. Germline assignment: CDR1 DFQATT and CDR2 SNEGSKA (reference sequence). CDR3 nucleotides: TGCAGTGCTAGTTCGACTAGCGGGGGCCCACAAGAGACCCAGTACTTC. Encoded protein: CSASSTSGGPQETQYF.

The chain couples TRBV6-2 or TRBV6-3 to TRBJ2-7; TRBD1 is a possible D gene (6 bases). This CDR3 region has 13 residues. Germline V gene lookup returns CDR1 MNHEY and CDR2 SVGEGT. Trimming stripped 5 bases from V and 3 bases from J, with 11 bases between. CDR3 protein: CASSEPTGYEQYF. The CDR3 coding sequence is TGTGCCAGCAGTGAACCGACAGGCTACGAGCAGTACTTC.

V gene TRBV2 combines with J gene TRBJ2-2; TRBD1 aligns across 9 bases. J gave up 4 bases and V 6 bases, and 6 bases lay outside the gene matches. This CDR3 has 15 amino acids. Per the germline V gene, CDR1 is SNHLY and CDR2 is FYNNEI. CDR3 region: CASRGQGSATGELFF. In DNA, the CDR3 is TGTGCCAGCAGGGGACAGGGTTCGGCCACCGGGGAGCTGTTTTTT.

The DNA of the CDR3 is TGCGCCAGCAGCCCGAGCTCCCGGGACTCTTTTACCGCTAACTATGGCTACACCTTC. Residues: CASSPSSRDSFTANYGYTF. The chain joins TRBV4-1 to TRBJ1-2, with a weak D call TRBD1 (5 bases). V dropped 4 bases and J dropped 0 bases, with 24 bases sitting between them. There are 19 residues in the CDR3. Germline assignment: CDR1 MGHRA and CDR2 YSYEKL.

This clonotype turned up a few times. The J gene is TRBJ2-1, the V gene TRBV5-1, with 9 bases lining up with TRBD2. V lost 4 bases, J lost 5 bases, and 10 bases stayed unmatched. This CDR3 region has 16 residues. Germline lookup yields CDR1 SGHRS and CDR2 YFSETQ. CDR3 DNA sequence: TGCGCCAGCAGCACCCGCCTAGGGACTAGCAACAATGAGCAGTTCTTC. As protein: CASSTRLGTSNNEQFF.

The chain couples TRBV29-1 to TRBJ2-5; D gene unclear. V lost 4 bases, J lost 0 bases, and 12 bases lay in between. This CDR3 has 14 residues. Germline V gives CDR1 SQVTM, CDR2 ANQGSEA. The CDR3 coding sequence is TGCAGCGTTGTCCGAGACAACAACCAAGAGACCCAGTACTTC. It codes for CSVVRDNNQETQYF.

Worth noting for this clonotype: At one end, the junction sequence differs from germline, possibly due to a read error. The chain has TRBV7-7 and TRBJ2-5; tentatively, D is TRBD2 (5 bases). CDR3 length equals 15 residues. Germline CDR1 reads SSHAT; CDR2 reads FNYEAQ (reference sequence). As DNA, the CDR3 is TGTGCTAGCAGCAGATCGAGAGCCGGGATGGAGACCCAGTACTTC. It is translated as CASSRSRAGMETQYF.

The chain combines TRBV4-3 with TRBJ2-1, with 7 bases that match TRBD2. The CDR3 has 15 amino acids. Germline trimming cut 0 bases from V and 15 bases from J; bases unmatched to any gene: 14. Looked up from germline, CDR1 is LGHNA and CDR2 is YSLEER. The DNA for the CDR3 is TGCGCCAGCAGCCAAGATTGGGGGGGTCCGGTAAGCACGTTCTTC. Residues: CASSQDWGGPVSTFF.

The chain recombines TRBV28 with TRBJ2-7; possibly TRBD2 for D (5 bases). Deletions cut 5 bases from V and 6 bases from J, with 14 bases between. The CDR3 length is 13 residues. Germline-derived CDR1 and CDR2 are MDHEN and SYDVKM. In nucleotides, the CDR3 is TGTGCCAGCAGTCCGGAGTGGGCGGGCGAGCAGTACTTC. Its protein is CASSPEWAGEQYF.

This clonotype was found a few times. This rearrangement joins TRBV7-2 to TRBJ1-2, with 10 bases lining up with TRBD1. Germline CDR1 SGHTA, CDR2 FQGNSA. Trimming at V came to 6 bases and at J to 3 bases, leaving 7 bases not matched to a gene. This CDR3 has 15 residues. The CDR3 nucleotides are TGTGCCAGCAGTCTTAAGACAGGGGGCGACTATGGCTACACCTTC. Protein sequence: CASSLKTGGDYGYTF.

The rearrangement links TRBV2 to TRBJ2-5, with D perhaps TRBD1 (7 bases). The assigned J gene may be wrong: the sequence end matches TRBJ2-7 better. Germline CDR1 SNHLY, CDR2 FYNNEI. The CDR3 length is 15 residues. This CDR3 reads CASSDRQGGYYEQYF. The CDR3 DNA reads as TGTGCCAGCAGTGATCGGCAGGGGGGATACTACGAGCAGTACTTC.

Note on this clonotype: A much larger clone sits a single nucleotide away, making a read error possible. The rearrangement joins TRBV20-1 to TRBJ2-5; no reliable D call. The DNA matches TRBJ2-7 better at its end, which makes the J call doubtful. CDR1 is DFQATT and CDR2 is SNEGSKA in the germline V gene (reference sequence). CDR3 length: 14 amino acids. The CDR3 sequence is CSALKTDAYYEQYF. The CDR3 nucleotides read TGCAGTGCTCTGAAGACGGATGCCTACTACGAGCAGTACTTC.

The genes are TRBV7-2 and TRBJ2-1; D remains unclear. Trimming pared 3 bases from V and 3 bases from J, leaving 6 bases between. The CDR3 runs to 13 residues. Germline V gene data show CDR1 as SGHTA and CDR2 as FQGNSA. CDR3 sequence reads: CASSLNYYNEQFF. The CDR3 DNA follows: TGTGCCAGCAGCTTGAACTACTACAATGAGCAGTTCTTC.

The V call is TRBV15, the J call TRBJ2-5; D possibly corresponds to TRBD2 (6 bases). Germline V gene lookup returns CDR1 LNHNV and CDR2 YYDKDF (reference sequence). V lost 3 bases, J lost 1 base, and 6 bases lay in between. The CDR3 runs to 13 residues. This CDR3 is CATSRGLQETQYF. CDR3 sequence (DNA): TGTGCCACCAGCAGGGGACTCCAAGAGACCCAGTACTTC.

The rearrangement uses TRBV5-5 and TRBJ1-4; 10 bases map to TRBD1. The CDR3 loop spans 16 amino acids. CDR1 is SGHKS, CDR2 YYEKEE, per germline (reference sequence). The V and J ends lost 4 bases and 6 bases, in that order; junction bases with no gene match: 9. The CDR3 sequence: CASSRGGTGAYEKLFF. DNA of the CDR3: TGTGCCAGCAGCCGCGGCGGGACAGGGGCCTATGAAAAACTGTTTTTT.

The rearrangement links TRBV20-1 to TRBJ2-1; 14 bases map to TRBD2. The end of the DNA fits TRBJ2-7 better, so the J call may be wrong. Germline assignment: CDR1 DFQATT and CDR2 SNEGSKA (reference sequence). The CDR3 has 17 amino acids. In DNA form, the CDR3 reads TGCAGTGCGCGACTAGCGGGAGGGCCCCTTGCCTACAATGAGCAGTACTTC. It translates to CSARLAGGPLAYNEQYF.

The chain employs TRBV12-3 or TRBV12-4 and TRBJ1-6; D is unresolved. V was cut by 8 bases and J by 5 bases, with 7 bases left in between. The CDR3 length is 12 residues. The CDR3 DNA reads as TGTGCCAGCTCGCAGCATAATTCACCCCTCCACTTT. Protein product: CASSQHNSPLHF.

At least ten counts were recorded for this clonotype. The chain uses TRBV7-2 and TRBJ1-6, with unresolved D. CDR3 length: 14 residues. Germline CDR1 SGHTA, CDR2 FQGNSA. With 5 bases removed from V and 9 bases from J, the gap between germline ends came to 14 bases. The CDR3 here is CASSSDHPGSPLHF. CDR3 DNA sequence: TGTGCCAGCAGCAGTGACCACCCTGGTTCACCCCTCCACTTT.

The chain recombines TRBV28 with TRBJ2-4, with 12 bases aligning to TRBD1. TRBJ2-7 matches the DNA end more closely, so the J call is doubtful. Per the germline V gene, CDR1 is MDHEN and CDR2 is SYDVKM. The CDR3 loop spans 15 amino acids. CDR3 in amino acids: CASSTTGQGALEQYF. For the CDR3, the DNA is TGTGCCAGCAGTACCACGGGACAGGGGGCTCTCGAGCAGTACTTC.

The J gene is TRBJ1-2, the V gene TRBV20-1; D perhaps matches TRBD1 (6 bases). The CDR3 length is 15 residues. Germline-derived CDR1 and CDR2 are DFQATT and SNEGSKA (reference sequence). Trimming shortened V by 1 base and J by 1 base, and 13 bases separated the two germline ends. DNA for the CDR3: TGCAGTGCTAGAGGTGGACAGCCCGGTAACTATGGCTACACCTTC. It translates to CSARGGQPGNYGYTF.

The sample holds many counts of this clonotype. The chain employs TRBV5-1 and TRBJ2-1, with a weak D call TRBD2 (5 bases). CDR1 and CDR2 from the germline V gene are SGHRS and YFSETQ. The CDR3 extends over 13 amino acids. V was pared by 0 bases and J by 9 bases, with 10 bases between. As DNA, the CDR3 is TGCGCCAGCAGCTTGGGGCCCAGCGGTGAGCAGTTCTTC. Encoded protein: CASSLGPSGEQFF.

The chain links TRBV7-9 to TRBJ2-1; 12 nucleotides agree with TRBD2. Germline loops: CDR1 SEHNR, CDR2 FQNEAQ (reference sequence). The CDR3 is 15 amino acids. Unmatched junction bases numbered 5, after V lost 5 bases and J lost 6 bases. The CDR3 region has the DNA TGTGCCAGCAGCGTCGGGACTAGCGGGTCCAATGAGCAGTTCTTC. Protein sequence: CASSVGTSGSNEQFF.

On this clonotype itself: Possible read error: a much larger clone is one base away. This chain links TRBV5-1 with TRBJ2-5; weak D call: TRBD1 (6 bases). The J call could be wrong; TRBJ2-7 is a better fit for the DNA end. The germline gives CDR1 SGHRS, CDR2 YFSETQ. This CDR3 comprises 13 residues. CDR3 sequence reads: CASRLVRGYEQYF. The DNA for the CDR3 is TGCGCCAGCCGCTTGGTCAGGGGATACGAGCAGTACTTC.

V usage is TRBV5-5 and J usage is TRBJ1-2, with a weak D call TRBD1 (5 bases). CDR3 size: 14 residues. Between the trimmed V and J ends, which lost 2 bases and 8 bases, there was a span of 16 bases. Germline V lookup: CDR1 SGHKS, CDR2 YYEKEE (reference sequence). CDR3 in DNA: TGTGCCAGCAGCTTAACCGGGACCGCTGGAGGCTACACCTTC. Protein product: CASSLTGTAGGYTF.

This sequence joins TRBV20-1 and TRBJ2-5, with D maybe TRBD2 (5 bases). The DNA end lines up better with TRBJ2-7; the J call may be wrong. The CDR3 covers 13 residues. Per the germline V gene, CDR1 is DFQATT and CDR2 is SNEGSKA (reference sequence). The CDR3, as DNA: TGCAGTGCTCCCTCGAGGGAGTCGTACGAGCAGTACTTC. Translated: CSAPSRESYEQYF.